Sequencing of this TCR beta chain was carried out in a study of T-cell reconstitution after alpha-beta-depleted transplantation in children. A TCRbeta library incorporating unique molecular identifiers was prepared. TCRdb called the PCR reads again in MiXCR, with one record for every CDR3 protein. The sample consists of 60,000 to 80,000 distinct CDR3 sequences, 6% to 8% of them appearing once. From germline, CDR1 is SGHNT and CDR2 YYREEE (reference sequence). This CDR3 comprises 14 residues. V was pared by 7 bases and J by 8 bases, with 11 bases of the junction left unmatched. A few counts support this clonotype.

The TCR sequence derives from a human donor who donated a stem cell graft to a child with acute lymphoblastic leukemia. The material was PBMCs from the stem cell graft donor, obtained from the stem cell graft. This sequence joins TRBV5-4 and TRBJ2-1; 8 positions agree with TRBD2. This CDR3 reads CASRPGGGVHEQFF. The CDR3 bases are TGTGCCAGCCGACCCGGGGGGGGTGTTCATGAGCAGTTCTTC.